Listed below are T cell receptor beta chains from one sample, sequenced in a study of blood T cell repertoires in COVID-19. Sequenced by immunoSEQ multiplex PCR; TCRdb stores in-frame clones only, minus some. The sample holds about 300,000 clones, about 88% seen once. Sequencing was done on a sample of peripheral blood. The source of these receptors is a man between 70 and 80 years old with acute or convalescent COVID-19. The CDR3 runs from the conserved cysteine through the conserved F or W. Fields, in order: J gene, D gene, V gene, clone size, CDR3 protein, CDR3 DNA. A D gene is named only where the DNA matches it firmly. Clone size, where shown, is once, few, many, or a class for clones that have expanded.

J gene: TRBJ2-3
D gene: NA
V gene: TRBV14
clone size: NA
CDR3 protein: CASSLRLHHTTDTQYF
CDR3 DNA: TGTGCCAGCAGCCTACGATTACACCATACCACAGATACGCAGTATTTT

J gene: TRBJ2-7
D gene: NA
V gene: TRBV7-9
clone size: NA
CDR3 protein: CASSKDLGGYEQYF
CDR3 DNA: TGTGCCAGCAGCAAGGACCTAGGAGGATACGAGCAGTACTTC

J gene: TRBJ2-3
D gene: NA
V gene: TRBV2
clone size: NA
CDR3 protein: CASSEGRQISDTGYF
CDR3 DNA: TGTGCCAGCAGTGAAGGTCGACAGATATCAGATACGGGGTATTTT

J gene: TRBJ1-4
D gene: NA
V gene: TRBV6-2/TRBV6-3
clone size: NA
CDR3 protein: CASSYSTSRTSKLFF
CDR3 DNA: TGTGCCAGCAGTTACTCGACATCGAGAACTTCCAAACTGTTTTTT

J gene: TRBJ2-7
D gene: NA
V gene: TRBV6-5
clone size: NA
CDR3 protein: CASSLRQSEYSYEQYF
CDR3 DNA: TGTGCCAGCAGTTTAAGACAGTCGGAATATTCCTACGAGCAGTACTTC

J gene: TRBJ1-4
D gene: NA
V gene: TRBV21-1
clone size: NA
CDR3 protein: CASSERGLSNEKLFF
CDR3 DNA: TGTGCCAGCAGCGAAAGGGGGCTTTCTAATGAAAAACTGTTTTTT

J gene: TRBJ1-6
D gene: NA
V gene: TRBV5-1
clone size: NA
CDR3 protein: CASSLAGFFFVRDSPLHF
CDR3 DNA: TGCGCCAGCAGCTTGGCCGGTTTTTTTTTCGTCAGGGATTCACCCCTCCACTTT

J gene: TRBJ2-1
D gene: NA
V gene: TRBV16
clone size: NA
CDR3 protein: CASSPRQIYNEQFF
CDR3 DNA: TGTGCCAGCAGCCCGCGACAGATTTACAATGAGCAGTTCTTC

J gene: TRBJ1-1
D gene: NA
V gene: TRBV2
clone size: once
CDR3 protein: CASNGGAMGTEAFF
CDR3 DNA: TGTGCCAGCAATGGGGGGGCCATGGGCACTGAAGCTTTCTTT

J gene: TRBJ1-5
D gene: NA
V gene: TRBV9
clone size: NA
CDR3 protein: CASSVGQASNQPQHF
CDR3 DNA: TGTGCCAGCAGCGTAGGACAGGCCAGCAATCAGCCCCAGCATTTT

J gene: TRBJ2-7
D gene: NA
V gene: TRBV11-2
clone size: NA
CDR3 protein: CASSLGLGRRAYEQYF
CDR3 DNA: TGTGCCAGCAGCTTAGGTCTCGGACGGAGGGCCTACGAGCAGTACTTC

J gene: TRBJ2-2
D gene: TRBD2
V gene: TRBV7-9
clone size: NA
CDR3 protein: CASSSRLAVTNTGELFF
CDR3 DNA: TGTGCCAGCAGCTCCCGACTAGCGGTTACGAACACCGGGGAGCTGTTTTTT

J gene: TRBJ2-1
D gene: NA
V gene: TRBV4-3
clone size: NA
CDR3 protein: CASSQDPRRGEQFF
CDR3 DNA: TGCGCCAGCAGCCAAGATCCTAGAAGGGGTGAGCAGTTCTTC

J gene: TRBJ1-3
D gene: NA
V gene: TRBV27
clone size: once
CDR3 protein: CASSPVGQPVLSNTIYF
CDR3 DNA: TGTGCCAGCAGCCCAGTAGGACAGCCAGTTCTCTCAAACACCATATATTTT

J gene: TRBJ2-3
D gene: TRBD2
V gene: TRBV12-3/TRBV12-4
clone size: NA
CDR3 protein: CASSLRGGDTQYF
CDR3 DNA: TGTGCCAGCAGTTTACGGGGGGGGGATACGCAGTATTTT

J gene: TRBJ2-2
D gene: NA
V gene: TRBV5-1
clone size: NA
CDR3 protein: CASRSAVSTGELFF
CDR3 DNA: TGCGCCAGCAGGTCTGCGGTTAGCACCGGGGAGCTGTTTTTT

J gene: TRBJ2-5
D gene: TRBD2
V gene: TRBV6-6
clone size: NA
CDR3 protein: CASSRTRTATSGETQYF
CDR3 DNA: TGTGCCAGCAGTCGGACCCGGACGGCTACTAGCGGGGAGACCCAGTACTTC

J gene: TRBJ1-2
D gene: NA
V gene: TRBV3-1/TRBV3-2
clone size: NA
CDR3 protein: CASSQGQLGYYGYTF
CDR3 DNA: TGTGCCAGCAGCCAAGGACAGTTGGGGTACTATGGCTACACCTTC

J gene: TRBJ2-1
D gene: TRBD1
V gene: TRBV7-7
clone size: NA
CDR3 protein: CASSFGQGPSDEQFF
CDR3 DNA: TGTGCCAGCAGCTTCGGACAGGGGCCATCGGATGAGCAGTTCTTC

J gene: TRBJ1-2
D gene: NA
V gene: TRBV7-6
clone size: few
CDR3 protein: CASSPDTFSYGYTF
CDR3 DNA: TGTGCCAGCAGCCCCGACACGTTCTCCTATGGCTACACCTTC

J gene: TRBJ2-7
D gene: TRBD2
V gene: TRBV4-1
clone size: NA
CDR3 protein: CASSRGTSGDYEQYF
CDR3 DNA: TGCGCCAGCAGCCGAGGGACTAGCGGGGACTACGAGCAGTACTTC

J gene: TRBJ2-7
D gene: TRBD2
V gene: TRBV7-8
clone size: NA
CDR3 protein: CASSLDPSGTYEQYF
CDR3 DNA: TGTGCCAGCAGCTTAGATCCTAGCGGGACGTACGAGCAGTACTTC

J gene: TRBJ1-6
D gene: TRBD1
V gene: TRBV28
clone size: once
CDR3 protein: CASSLNTGGRGSPLHF
CDR3 DNA: TGTGCCAGCAGTTTAAATACAGGGGGCCGAGGTTCACCCCTCCACTTT

J gene: TRBJ2-2
D gene: TRBD2
V gene: TRBV7-2
clone size: NA
CDR3 protein: CASSSGTSGTWGMGELFF
CDR3 DNA: TGTGCCAGCAGCTCTGGGACTAGCGGGACGTGGGGGATGGGGGAGCTGTTTTTT

J gene: TRBJ1-6
D gene: TRBD1
V gene: TRBV6-5
clone size: NA
CDR3 protein: CASSYFGQGNSPLHF
CDR3 DNA: TGTGCCAGCAGTTACTTCGGACAGGGGAATTCACCCCTCCACTTT

J gene: TRBJ2-1
D gene: TRBD2
V gene: TRBV5-1
clone size: once
CDR3 protein: CASSLGGWRGGSEQFF
CDR3 DNA: TGCGCCAGCAGCTTGGGAGGTTGGCGGGGGGGCTCTGAGCAGTTCTTC

J gene: TRBJ1-2
D gene: TRBD1
V gene: TRBV28
clone size: NA
CDR3 protein: CASSRDSNYGYTF
CDR3 DNA: TGTGCCAGCAGCCGGGACAGTAACTATGGCTACACCTTC

J gene: TRBJ2-3
D gene: TRBD1
V gene: TRBV3-1/TRBV3-2
clone size: NA
CDR3 protein: CASSPANRGTDTQYF
CDR3 DNA: TGTGCCAGCAGCCCCGCGAACAGGGGAACAGATACGCAGTATTTT

J gene: TRBJ2-5
D gene: NA
V gene: TRBV5-4
clone size: NA
CDR3 protein: CASSFHAGETQYF
CDR3 DNA: TGTGCCAGCAGCTTCCACGCGGGGGAGACCCAGTACTTC

J gene: TRBJ2-7
D gene: TRBD2
V gene: TRBV7-2
clone size: once
CDR3 protein: CASSPSGMTHEQYF
CDR3 DNA: TGTGCCAGCAGCCCTAGCGGGATGACCCACGAGCAGTACTTC

J gene: TRBJ1-5
D gene: NA
V gene: TRBV4-2
clone size: NA
CDR3 protein: CASSQVGDSNQPQHF
CDR3 DNA: TGTGCCAGCAGCCAAGTAGGGGATAGCAATCAGCCCCAGCATTTT

J gene: TRBJ2-7
D gene: TRBD1
V gene: TRBV6-4
clone size: once
CDR3 protein: CATHRGPLSYEQYF
CDR3 DNA: TGTGCCACCCACAGGGGTCCCCTCTCCTACGAGCAGTACTTC

J gene: TRBJ2-2
D gene: TRBD2
V gene: TRBV4-3
clone size: NA
CDR3 protein: CASSRTSGGNTGELFF
CDR3 DNA: TGCGCCAGCAGCCGCACTAGCGGGGGCAACACCGGGGAGCTGTTTTTT

J gene: TRBJ2-5
D gene: NA
V gene: TRBV28
clone size: NA
CDR3 protein: CASRRYRVQETQYF
CDR3 DNA: TGTGCCAGCAGACGTTACAGGGTCCAAGAGACCCAGTACTTC

J gene: TRBJ2-7
D gene: NA
V gene: TRBV28
clone size: NA
CDR3 protein: CATAVGHSYEQYF
CDR3 DNA: TGTGCCACCGCGGTGGGTCACTCCTACGAGCAGTACTTC

J gene: TRBJ2-1
D gene: NA
V gene: TRBV7-2
clone size: NA
CDR3 protein: CASSLEWGQSNEQFF
CDR3 DNA: TGTGCCAGCAGCTTAGAGTGGGGGCAAAGCAATGAGCAGTTCTTC

J gene: TRBJ2-2
D gene: NA
V gene: TRBV9
clone size: once
CDR3 protein: CASSARGGKSSTGELFF
CDR3 DNA: TGTGCCAGCAGCGCCCGAGGCGGAAAGAGTAGCACCGGGGAGCTGTTTTTT

J gene: TRBJ1-5
D gene: NA
V gene: TRBV3-1/TRBV3-2
clone size: NA
CDR3 protein: CASSQQGLSNQPQHF
CDR3 DNA: TGTGCCAGCAGCCAACAGGGGCTCAGCAATCAGCCCCAGCATTTT

J gene: TRBJ2-3
D gene: NA
V gene: TRBV4-3
clone size: NA
CDR3 protein: CASSQDTRYSTDTQYF
CDR3 DNA: TGCGCCAGCAGCCAAGATACCAGGTATAGCACAGATACGCAGTATTTT

J gene: TRBJ2-7
D gene: TRBD2
V gene: TRBV11-2
clone size: NA
CDR3 protein: CASSLERTSIYEQYF
CDR3 DNA: TGTGCCAGCAGCTTAGAAAGGACTAGTATCTACGAGCAGTACTTC

J gene: TRBJ2-3
D gene: NA
V gene: TRBV27
clone size: NA
CDR3 protein: CASSLFARGEDTQYF
CDR3 DNA: TGTGCCAGCAGTTTATTTGCCAGGGGAGAAGATACGCAGTATTTT

J gene: TRBJ2-3
D gene: NA
V gene: TRBV9
clone size: NA
CDR3 protein: CASSSDSGDTQYF
CDR3 DNA: TGTGCCAGCAGCTCTGACTCCGGGGATACGCAGTATTTT

J gene: TRBJ2-1
D gene: TRBD2
V gene: TRBV5-4
clone size: NA
CDR3 protein: CASSLGSGGPYNEQFF
CDR3 DNA: TGTGCCAGCAGCTTGGGGAGCGGGGGGCCATACAATGAGCAGTTCTTC

J gene: TRBJ2-1
D gene: TRBD1
V gene: TRBV19
clone size: NA
CDR3 protein: CASRDGQGMMVEQFF
CDR3 DNA: TGTGCCAGTAGGGACGGACAGGGTATGATGGTTGAGCAGTTCTTC

J gene: TRBJ2-2
D gene: NA
V gene: TRBV10-2
clone size: NA
CDR3 protein: CASSDPGTGGSGELFF
CDR3 DNA: TGCGCCAGCAGTGACCCCGGGACTGGGGGGAGCGGGGAGCTGTTTTTT

J gene: TRBJ1-5
D gene: NA
V gene: TRBV2
clone size: NA
CDR3 protein: CASRRGGIDQPQHF
CDR3 DNA: TGTGCCAGCAGGAGGGGAGGGATTGATCAGCCCCAGCATTTT

J gene: TRBJ2-7
D gene: TRBD2
V gene: TRBV2
clone size: NA
CDR3 protein: CASRGLAGGYEQYF
CDR3 DNA: TGTGCCAGCAGAGGACTAGCGGGAGGGTACGAGCAGTACTTC

J gene: TRBJ1-2
D gene: NA
V gene: TRBV29-1
clone size: NA
CDR3 protein: CSVQWSNPYGYTF
CDR3 DNA: TGCAGCGTTCAATGGAGCAACCCCTATGGCTACACCTTC

J gene: TRBJ1-1
D gene: TRBD1
V gene: TRBV4-2
clone size: NA
CDR3 protein: CASSLTGATEAFF
CDR3 DNA: TGTGCCAGCAGCCTAACAGGGGCCACTGAAGCTTTCTTT

J gene: TRBJ2-7
D gene: TRBD1
V gene: TRBV4-3
clone size: few
CDR3 protein: CASSNPDKGQGFLHEQYF
CDR3 DNA: TGCGCCAGCAGCAATCCTGATAAGGGACAGGGTTTTTTGCACGAGCAGTACTTC

J gene: TRBJ2-7
D gene: NA
V gene: TRBV28
clone size: NA
CDR3 protein: CASSFQGREQYF
CDR3 DNA: TGTGCCAGCAGTTTTCAGGGTAGGGAGCAGTACTTC